This TCR beta chain was retrieved from a study of T-cell reconstitution after alpha-beta-depleted transplantation in children. TCRbeta library construction was performed incorporating unique molecular identifiers. TCRdb re-derived calls from the PCR reads in MiXCR, one entry per CDR3 protein. This sample has about 600,000 distinct CDR3 sequences, with roughly a tenth found just once. Trimming stripped 0 bases from V and 0 bases from J, with 12 bases between. Per germline, CDR1 SGDLS and CDR2 YYNGEE. The CDR3 length is 16 residues. This sequence joins TRBV9 and TRBJ1-1, with D unclear. Here the sequenced sample was PBMCs from the stem cell graft donor, taken from the stem cell graft. The sequence derives from a human donor who donated a stem cell graft to a child with acute myeloid leukemia. CDR3 in amino acids: CASSVVGSGMNTEAFF. The CDR3 bases are TGTGCCAGCAGCGTAGTCGGGTCTGGGATGAACACTGAAGCTTTCTTT.